The subject of this entry is one TCR beta chain. This sample stems from a study of blood T cells in healthy people across ages. Sample-barcoded 5' priming and a J-beta primer mix drove a second PCR of roughly 7 to 11 cycles. Via MiXCR, TCRdb re-called the 5' RACE reads, giving one row per CDR3 protein. The sample yields approximately 1,700,000 distinct CDR3 sequences, approximately 39% seen once. Per germline, CDR1 DFQATT and CDR2 SNEGSKA (reference sequence). The V gene lost 5 bases and the J gene lost 6 bases, with 20 bases spanning the gap. This CDR3 has 15 amino acids. Input material: blood. The chain is built from TRBV20-1 and TRBJ2-1, with unresolved D. This TCR was recovered from a human donor in good health. Written as DNA, the CDR3 is TGCAGTGCTCACAACTCCAGGTTTTCGGGCAATGAGCAGTTCTTC. Its protein is CSAHNSRFSGNEQFF.